This T cell receptor (beta chain) comes out of a study of blood T cell repertoires in COVID-19. Here immunoSEQ multiplex PCR was the method, and the copy in TCRdb shows in-frame clones only, minus some. The sample shows about 190,000 clones, around four fifths of them seen only once. The V end was cut by 4 bases, the J end by 3 bases, with 6 bases between. The CDR3 has 11 amino acids. Germline values: CDR1 DFQATT, CDR2 SNEGSKA (reference sequence). Sequencing was performed on peripheral blood. The TCR was taken from a woman aged 35 to 49 with acute or convalescent COVID-19. The V gene is TRBV20-1, the J gene TRBJ1-2, with D perhaps TRBD1 (6 bases). The CDR3 here is CSATGDYGYTF. CDR3 bases: TGCAGTGCTACAGGGGACTATGGCTACACCTTC.